These 17 T cell receptor beta chains were all obtained from the same sample, sequenced in a study of circulating and synovial CD4+ cells in juvenile arthritis. Clones were sequenced by immunoSEQ multiplex PCR, and TCRdb holds only the in-frame ones, with some missing. In the table there are under 40,000 clones, about 94% of which are singletons. Sequenced input: CD4+ T cells from blood. All receptors derive from a human donor with juvenile idiopathic arthritis.

The rearrangement joins TRBV7-9 to TRBJ2-7; 7 bases fit TRBD2. J was trimmed by 3 bases and V by 2 bases; bases with no gene match: 7. Germline assignment: CDR1 SEHNR and CDR2 FQNEAQ (reference sequence). CDR3 length: 15 amino acids. The CDR3 loop is CASSLSGTTHYEQYF. The CDR3 region has the DNA TGTGCCAGCAGCTTATCCGGGACTACCCACTACGAGCAGTACTTC. The complete variable domain, with remaining parts taken from reference TRBV7-9 and TRBJ2-7, reads DTGVSQNPRHKITKRGQNVTFRCDPISEHNRLYWYRQTLGQGPEFLTYFQNEAQLEKSRLLSDRFSAERPKGSFSTLEIQRTEQGDSAMYLCASSLSGTTHYEQYFGPGTRLTVT.

The CDR3 DNA is TGTGCCAGCAGCCAAGGACAGCTGAACACTGAAGCTTTCTTT. Residues: CASSQGQLNTEAFF. The chain combines TRBV14 with TRBJ1-1, with D perhaps matching TRBD1 (5 bases). Germline V gene lookup returns CDR1 SGHDN and CDR2 FVKESK. V was cut by 1 base and J by 0 bases, with 6 bases left in between. The CDR3 runs to 14 residues.

The chain recombines TRBV19 with TRBJ1-1, with D possibly TRBD1 on 5 matching bases. The germline gives CDR1 LNHDA, CDR2 SQIVND (reference sequence). Trimming removed 3 bases from V and 1 base from J, with 9 bases in between. The CDR3 is made up of 14 amino acids. The CDR3 DNA sequence: TGTGCCAGTAGTATTCAGGGAGGGAACACTGAAGCTTTCTTT. This codes for CASSIQGGNTEAFF. The variable domain in full, completed from reference TRBV19 and TRBJ1-1, reads DGGITQSPKYLFRKEGQNVTLSCEQNLNHDAMYWYRQDPGQGLRLIYYSQIVNDFQKGDIAEGYSVSREKKESFPLTVTSAQKNPTAFYLCASSIQGGNTEAFFGQGTRLTVV.

V and J are TRBV5-1 and TRBJ2-7; 7 bases are a match to TRBD1. The CDR3 runs to 13 residues. The germline V gene encodes CDR1 SGHRS and CDR2 YFSETQ. V lost 10 bases to trimming and J lost 1 base; unmatched junction nucleotides: 8. The CDR3 protein is CASAGTDSYEQYF. In DNA form, the CDR3 reads TGCGCCTCCGCCGGGACAGATTCCTACGAGCAGTACTTC.

This clone has just one count. A read error may account for a junction end that differs from germline. The gene calls are TRBV2 and TRBJ1-3, with D possibly being TRBD1 (6 bases). Germline loops: CDR1 SNHLY, CDR2 FYNNEI. The CDR3 runs to 15 residues. CDR3 coding DNA: TGTGCCAGCAGCCGACAGGAGTACTCTAGAAACACCATATATTTT. This gives the protein CASSRQEYSRNTIYF.

The chain is built from TRBV5-1 and TRBJ1-5, with D perhaps matching TRBD1 (5 bases). This CDR3 is built from 15 residues. The V gene's germline CDR1 is SGHRS and CDR2 YFSETQ. The V end lost 0 bases, the J end lost 7 bases, and 14 bases lay between the germline ends. CDR3 coding DNA: TGCGCCAGCAGCTTGGACCCGCAGGGAAACCAGCCCCAGCATTTT. Encoded protein: CASSLDPQGNQPQHF.

V is TRBV7-2 and J is TRBJ1-1; 9 bases map to TRBD1. Germline lookup yields CDR1 SGHTA and CDR2 FQGNSA. This CDR3 has 14 residues. Trimming cost V 2 bases and J 4 bases; bases outside gene matches: 2. In nucleotides, the CDR3 is TGTGCCAGCAGCTTAACAGGGGGCGTCACTGAAGCTTTCTTT. This encodes CASSLTGGVTEAFF.

The chain joins TRBV5-5 to TRBJ2-6; TRBD1 agrees at 9 bases. From germline, CDR1 is SGHKS and CDR2 YYEKEE (reference sequence). V lost 6 bases and J lost 0; bases outside the gene matches: 16. CDR3 length: 20 amino acids. CDR3 nucleotide sequence: TGTGCCAGCATATTAATACCGGGACAGGGACCTTTCTCTGGGGCCAACGTCCTGACTTTC. It is translated as CASILIPGQGPFSGANVLTF.

A few counts support this clone. V is TRBV5-4 and J is TRBJ2-5, with 9 bases lining up with TRBD2. The CDR3 totals 14 residues. Germline V lookup: CDR1 SGHNT, CDR2 YYREEE (reference sequence). Unmatched junction bases numbered 1, after V lost 0 bases and J lost 4 bases. The CDR3 spells CASSLGGGGETQYF. The CDR3 DNA reads TGTGCCAGCAGCTTGGGCGGGGGGGGAGAGACCCAGTACTTC.

CDR3 coding DNA: TGCGCCAGCAGCTCAGAAGGGGGACCTGAAGCTTTCTTT. The encoded protein is CASSSEGGPEAFF. J is TRBJ1-1 and V is TRBV5-1; tentative D call: TRBD1 (6 bases). The V end lost 3 bases, the J end lost 6 bases, and 12 bases lay between the germline ends. This CDR3 is 13 amino acids long. In germline, CDR1 is SGHRS, CDR2 YFSETQ.

This rearrangement joins TRBV4-1 to TRBJ2-3; maybe TRBD1 (8 bases). V gave up 7 bases and J gave up 8 bases, with 22 bases separating them. Germline V CDR1 and CDR2: MGHRA, YSYEKL. There are 15 residues in the CDR3. In DNA, the CDR3 is TGCGCCAGCACCGAATCAGGGGGCGGGAGAGCTACGCAGTATTTT. It codes for CASTESGGGRATQYF.

The chain recombines TRBV5-1 with TRBJ2-3; TRBD2 matches at 8 bases. Germline lookup yields CDR1 SGHRS and CDR2 YFSETQ. This CDR3 has 16 residues. Trimming cost V 1 base and J 2 bases; bases outside gene matches: 6. CDR3 DNA: TGCGCCAGCAGCTTGAAAGCGGGAGACCCCACAGATACGCAGTATTTT. Translated: CASSLKAGDPTDTQYF.

The V call is TRBV7-2, the J call TRBJ2-3; tentatively, D is TRBD2 (5 bases). The CDR3 has 16 amino acids. V was cut by 0 bases and J by 0 bases, with 10 bases left in between. Germline V gives CDR1 SGHTA, CDR2 FQGNSA. This CDR3 is CASSLADFGSTDTQYF. CDR3 nucleotide sequence: TGTGCCAGCAGCTTAGCGGACTTCGGAAGCACAGATACGCAGTATTTT.

V gene TRBV28 combines with J gene TRBJ1-1; tentatively, D is TRBD1 (5 bases). Between the trimmed V and J ends, which lost 2 bases and 0 bases, there was a span of 10 bases. Germline assignment: CDR1 MDHEN and CDR2 SYDVKM. The CDR3 extends over 15 amino acids. The CDR3 is CASSLKGLMNTEAFF. Written as DNA, the CDR3 is TGTGCCAGCAGTTTAAAGGGACTCATGAACACTGAAGCTTTCTTT.

The chain couples TRBV28 to TRBJ2-2; perhaps TRBD2 as D (6 bases). Trimming took 7 bases from V and 1 from J, leaving 7 bases between them. CDR1 MDHEN and CDR2 SYDVKM come from the germline V gene. There are 13 residues in the CDR3. CDR3 loop: CASKEGNTGELFF. In nucleotides, the CDR3 is TGTGCCAGCAAGGAGGGGAACACCGGGGAGCTGTTTTTT.

The rearrangement links TRBV29-1 to TRBJ1-5; the D is unclear. Trimming cost V 4 bases and J 7 bases, with 8 bases left between them. The CDR3 spans 11 residues. Germline CDR1 reads SQVTM; CDR2 reads ANQGSEA. The CDR3 DNA reads as TGCAGCGTTGGGGTGCGGCAGCCCCAGCATTTT. This sequence encodes CSVGVRQPQHF.

The chain carries TRBV2 and TRBJ1-1; D ambiguous. The CDR3 is made up of 13 amino acids. Trimming took off 5 bases at V and 5 bases at J, with 12 bases between the two ends. From germline, CDR1 is SNHLY and CDR2 FYNNEI. CDR3 DNA: TGTGCCAGCAGTCCCGTGTTTCGGACTGAAGCTTTCTTT. It is translated as CASSPVFRTEAFF.